What follows are 8 T cell receptor beta chains derived from one specimen sequenced in a study of tumor and adjacent non-tumor tissue in lung cancer. This sample's RNA came from whole unsorted tissue. Three rounds of nested PCR, following a modified ARM-PCR protocol, produced the TCRbeta library. TCRdb passed the multiplex PCR reads through MiXCR, listing each CDR3 protein once. The table includes more than 90,000 distinct CDR3 sequences, around 64% detected once. The sequencing sample was made of lung tumor tissue. All receptors derive from a man in his sixties with non-small cell lung cancer.

This clonotype ranks as large (0.1 to 1%). This rearrangement joins TRBV11-1 to TRBJ2-1; the match to TRBD1 covers 8 bases. The CDR3 spans 15 residues. Germline assignment: CDR1 SGHAT and CDR2 FQDESV (reference sequence). J was trimmed by 1 base and V by 4 bases; bases with no gene match: 3. The CDR3 DNA follows: TGTGCCAGCAGCTCCCGGACAGGGTCCTACAATGAGCAGTTCTTC. Protein: CASSSRTGSYNEQFF. Full variable domain (remainder filled in from reference TRBV11-1 and TRBJ2-1): EAEVAQSPRYKITEKSQAVAFWCDPISGHATLYWYRQILGQGPELLVQFQDESVVDDSQLPKDRFSAERLKGVDSTLKIQPAELGDSAMYLCASSSRTGSYNEQFFGPGTRLTVL.

With respect to this clonotype: This may stem from a read error, because a much larger clone lies one nucleotide away. The conserved phenylalanine or tryptophan normally closing the CDR3 is absent here, so this likely arose from a read error. The chain joins TRBV18 to TRBJ2-5; the D is unclear. V was clipped by 5 bases and J by 1 base, with 2 bases between them. Germline assignment: CDR1 KGHSH and CDR2 LQKENI. The CDR3 length is 11 residues. The CDR3 nucleotides are TGTGCCAGCTCAACCCAAGAGACCCAGTACTTA. It translates to CASSTQETQYL.

As regards this clonotype: Possible read error: a much larger clone is one base away. J is TRBJ2-7 and V is TRBV13, with 9 bases matching TRBD2. Germline V lookup: CDR1 PRHDT, CDR2 FYEKMQ (reference sequence). J was trimmed by 0 bases and V by 2 bases; bases with no gene match: 14. This CDR3 is built from 19 residues. The CDR3: CASSLSLDSGSPSSYEQYF. The CDR3 DNA reads TGTGCCAGCAGCTTATCCCTGGATAGCGGGAGCCCTAGCTCCTACGAGCAGTACTTC.

This clonotype showed up just a few times. A much larger clonotype is one base distant, so this may be a read error. The rearrangement links TRBV29-1 to TRBJ1-5, with TRBD1 matching over 7 bases. Germline CDR1 and CDR2: SQVTM and ANQGSEA. V lost 5 bases to trimming and J lost 4 bases; unmatched junction nucleotides: 5. This CDR3 has 13 residues. The chain's CDR3 is CSVYRGGNQPQHF. CDR3 DNA: TGCAGCGTTTACAGGGGCGGGAATCAGCCCCAGCATTTT.

A remark on this clonotype: This is likely a read error, given that the CDR3 carries no conserved phenylalanine or tryptophan at its end. The chain combines TRBV11-1 with TRBJ2-7; D unresolved. Trimming stripped 5 bases from V and 6 bases from J, with 11 bases between. The CDR3 consists of 12 residues. Germline CDR1 SGHAT, CDR2 FQDESV (reference sequence). In DNA, the CDR3 is TGTGCCAGCAGCCTTTCAGGCGGCGAGCAGTACTTA. Translated: CASSLSGGEQYL.

With respect to this clonotype: The junction differs from germline at one of its ends, possibly a read error. The rearrangement links TRBV12-3 or TRBV12-4 to TRBJ1-5, with D possibly matching TRBD1 (6 bases). The CDR3 loop spans 16 amino acids. CDR3 DNA sequence: TGTGCCGGCACCCGAGCGGGAGGGGGGGGCAATCTGCCCCAGCATTTT. It codes for CAGTRAGGGGNLPQHF.

Remarks on this clonotype: At one boundary the junction diverges from the germline segment, which might be a read error. This chain uses TRBV11-3 with TRBJ2-5; possible D gene TRBD2, 6 bases. Per the germline V gene, CDR1 is SGHNT and CDR2 is YENEEA. CDR3 length equals 15 residues. The CDR3 reads CASSLVGGGQATQYF. The CDR3, as DNA: TGTGCCAGCAGTTTAGTAGGAGGAGGGCAAGCGACCCAGTACTTT.

A word on this clonotype: A single base separates this from a much larger clone, so it may be a read error. The chain links TRBV6-5 to TRBJ1-1; D may be TRBD1 (6 bases). CDR1 and CDR2 from the germline V gene are MNHEY and SVGAGI. Trimming cost V 6 bases and J 11 bases, with 22 bases left between them. CDR3 size: 14 residues. The CDR3 DNA reads TGTGCCAGCAGCCAGGGACACTTGGGCCCAGGGGCTTTCTTT. It translates to CASSQGHLGPGAFF.